The next 20 T cell receptor beta chains were all read from a single sample in a study of blood T cells in healthy people across ages. A sample-barcoded 5' primer and a J-beta primer mix were used in a second PCR of roughly 7 to 12 cycles. In TCRdb, the 5' RACE reads were re-called with MiXCR into one record per CDR3 protein. The table lists roughly 1,100,000 distinct CDR3 sequences, under 30% of them singletons. The same data also contributed to another study, on T cells of mothers and their children.

Sample: blood. The receptors derive from a girl under 10 years old in good health.

In this sample, this clonotype turned up a few times. V usage is TRBV14 and J usage is TRBJ2-7; D is possibly TRBD2 (7 bases). V lost 1 base and J lost 6, with 13 bases in between. The CDR3 has 14 amino acids. Germline V gene data show CDR1 as SGHDN and CDR2 as FVKESK. The CDR3 spells CASSQVGGRGEQYF. The CDR3, as DNA: TGTGCCAGCAGCCAAGTGGGGGGGCGCGGCGAGCAGTACTTC. Variable domain in full (rest from reference TRBV14 and TRBJ2-7): EAGVTQFPSHSVIEKGQTVTLRCDPISGHDNLYWYRRVMGKEIKFLLHFVKESKQDESGMPNNRFLAERTGGTYSTLKVQPAELEDSGVYFCASSQVGGRGEQYFGPGTRLTVT.

The gene calls are TRBV20-1 and TRBJ1-1, with D possibly TRBD1 on 6 matching bases. Per the germline V gene, CDR1 is DFQATT and CDR2 is SNEGSKA (reference sequence). V lost 3 bases and J lost 1, with 15 bases in between. The CDR3 covers 15 residues. Written as DNA, the CDR3 is TGCAGTGCTAGCGACGGGGGGCTCGCGAACACTGAAGCTTTCTTT. Its translation: CSASDGGLANTEAFF.

The chain links TRBV7-2 to TRBJ2-4; D uncertain. The germline gives CDR1 SGHTA, CDR2 FQGNSA. Trimming left V 2 bases short and J 2 bases short, with 10 bases between. The CDR3 is 15 residues long. The CDR3, as DNA: TGTGCCAGCAGCTTAATTGGGATGACCAAAAACATTCAGTACTTC. The encoded protein is CASSLIGMTKNIQYF.

The chain recombines TRBV5-1 with TRBJ1-1; the D gene is possibly TRBD1 (5 bases). CDR1 SGHRS and CDR2 YFSETQ come from the germline V gene. V shed 3 bases and J shed 2 bases, with 14 bases lying between them. This CDR3 is 15 amino acids long. The CDR3 DNA sequence: TGCGCCAGCAGCTCTGGAGAGGGGATAAACACTGAAGCTTTCTTT. Translation: CASSSGEGINTEAFF.

In this sample, this clonotype turned up many times. The chain joins TRBV29-1 to TRBJ1-2; TRBD1 aligns across 8 bases. The germline V gene encodes CDR1 SQVTM and CDR2 ANQGSEA. The length of the CDR3 is 13 residues. J lost 3 bases, V lost 6 bases, and 6 bases had no gene match. CDR3 region: CSVETGEHYGYTF. Here the CDR3 DNA reads TGCAGCGTCGAGACAGGGGAGCACTATGGCTACACCTTC.

This clonotype was counted at least ten times. As DNA, the CDR3 is TGCAGTGGAACTGCGAGCTCCTACAATGAGCAGTTCTTC. Translating it yields CSGTASSYNEQFF. The chain uses TRBV20-1 and TRBJ2-1; D remains ambiguous. Trimming took off 7 bases at V and 0 bases at J, with 10 bases between the two ends. The length of the CDR3 is 13 residues. Germline-derived CDR1 and CDR2 are DFQATT and SNEGSKA (reference sequence).

This clonotype turned up a few times. The rearrangement uses TRBV9 and TRBJ2-1; 7 nucleotides line up with TRBD1. The CDR3 has 16 amino acids. After removal of 3 bases from V and 1 base from J, the junction contained 7 bases not matched to a gene. Germline lookup yields CDR1 SGDLS and CDR2 YYNGEE. The CDR3 coding sequence is TGTGCCAGCAGCGCCCCACAGGGGTGGTCCTACAATGAGCAGTTCTTC. Translation gives CASSAPQGWSYNEQFF.

This clonotype turned up a few times. The chain combines TRBV28 with TRBJ2-4; TRBD1 agrees at 9 bases. Germline assignment: CDR1 MDHEN and CDR2 SYDVKM. The CDR3 spans 16 residues. J was trimmed by 6 bases and V by 6 bases; bases with no gene match: 12. DNA of the CDR3: TGTGCCAGCAGCGAGCAGGGCGGGACAGGGATAAACATTCAGTACTTC. Protein: CASSEQGGTGINIQYF. Looking up the rest from reference TRBV28 and TRBJ2-4 gives the full variable domain: DVKVTQSSRYLVKRTGEKVFLECVQDMDHENMFWYRQDPGLGLRLIYFSYDVKMKEKGDIPEGYSVSREKKERFSLILESASTNQTSMYLCASSEQGGTGINIQYFGAGTRLSVL.

This clonotype occurred many times. The rearrangement uses TRBV28 and TRBJ1-1, with 7 bases that match TRBD1. V was clipped by 3 bases and J by 1 base; unmatched bases: 2. The CDR3 has 14 amino acids. Germline lookup yields CDR1 MDHEN and CDR2 SYDVKM. The CDR3: CASSLPGGNTEAFF. The CDR3 region has the DNA TGTGCCAGCAGTTTGCCAGGGGGGAACACTGAAGCTTTCTTT.

The chain links TRBV4-2 to TRBJ1-4, with 9 bases aligning to TRBD1. CDR1 is LGHNA, CDR2 YNFKEQ, per germline. The V and J ends lost 1 base and 10 bases, in that order; junction bases with no gene match: 7. This CDR3 has 15 residues. As DNA, the CDR3 is TGTGCCAGCAGCCAAGTCTGGGACAGGGAGGGAAAACTGTTTTTT. Its translation: CASSQVWDREGKLFF.

This chain links TRBV20-1 with TRBJ1-5; TRBD1 might be the D (6 bases). Germline V gene sequence: CDR1 DFQATT, CDR2 SNEGSKA (reference sequence). V was clipped by 0 bases and J by 6 bases, with 24 bases between them. CDR3 size: 18 residues. Written as DNA, the CDR3 is TGCAGTGCTAGAGATCAGGTCAGGGGCAAGGAGAAGAGTCAGCCCCAGCATTTT. Protein sequence: CSARDQVRGKEKSQPQHF.

This chain connects TRBV7-9 to TRBJ1-3; 7 bases match TRBD1. The CDR3 consists of 14 residues. CDR1 and CDR2 from the germline V gene are SEHNR and FQNEAQ (reference sequence). After removal of 5 bases from V and 8 bases from J, the junction contained 9 bases not matched to a gene. The CDR3 DNA follows: TGTGCCAGCAGCCCAGTACAGGGGCGGCACACCATATATTTT. Amino acids: CASSPVQGRHTIYF.

V and J are TRBV7-9 and TRBJ2-1, with D possibly TRBD1 on 5 matching bases. The J call could be wrong; TRBJ2-7 is a better fit for the DNA end. Per the germline V gene, CDR1 is SEHNR and CDR2 is FQNEAQ (reference sequence). The CDR3 is 15 amino acids. The CDR3 loop is CASSRQSLPNHEQYF. For the CDR3, the DNA is TGTGCCAGCAGCCGACAGAGCCTCCCGAACCACGAGCAGTACTTC.

V usage is TRBV29-1 and J usage is TRBJ1-1, with D possibly TRBD1 on 6 matching bases. Germline CDR1 and CDR2: SQVTM and ANQGSEA. V lost 7 bases to trimming and J lost 1 base, with 13 bases between them. The CDR3 runs 13 residues. Written as DNA, the CDR3 is TGCAGCGGACGAACAGGGACGAACACTGAAGCTTTCTTT. It encodes CSGRTGTNTEAFF. Complete variable domain (other parts from reference TRBV29-1 and TRBJ1-1): SAVISQKPSRDICQRGTSLTIQCQVDSQVTMMFWYRQQPGQSLTLIATANQGSEATYESGFVIDKFPISRPNLTFSTLTVSNMSPEDSSIYLCSGRTGTNTEAFFGQGTRLTVV.

V gene TRBV6-1 combines with J gene TRBJ2-1; D is uncertain. V dropped 4 bases and J dropped 0 bases, with 13 bases sitting between them. The CDR3 is 16 amino acids. Germline V gene lookup returns CDR1 MNHNS and CDR2 SASEGT. CDR3 in DNA: TGTGCCAGCAGTGGACAACCACAGAGCTCCTACAATGAGCAGTTCTTC. Its protein product is CASSGQPQSSYNEQFF.

This clonotype was picked up a small number of times. This chain links TRBV25-1 with TRBJ1-1; a possible D gene is TRBD1 (6 bases). This CDR3 is 14 amino acids long. CDR1 and CDR2 from the germline V gene are MGHDK and SYGVNS. The V and J ends lost 2 bases and 4 bases respectively, with 11 bases between them. DNA of the CDR3: TGTGCCAGCAGTGAAAGGGGGGGGATCACTGAAGCTTTCTTT. It translates to CASSERGGITEAFF. Filled out from reference TRBV25-1 and TRBJ1-1, the complete variable domain reads EADIYQTPRYLVIGTGKKITLECSQTMGHDKMYWYQQDPGMELHLIHYSYGVNSTEKGDLSSESTVSRIRTEHFPLTLESARPSHTSQYLCASSERGGITEAFFGQGTRLTVV.

V and J are TRBV28 and TRBJ2-3; TRBD1 matches 10 bases. After removal of 6 bases from V and 9 bases from J, the junction contained 21 bases not matched to a gene. Germline CDR1 reads MDHEN; CDR2 reads SYDVKM. The CDR3 has 18 amino acids. CDR3 coding DNA: TGTGCCAGCAGCCGGGCCCCACGGGACAGGGGATCTGAGGACACGCAGTATTTT. Protein: CASSRAPRDRGSEDTQYF.

Comment on this clonotype: At one end the junction does not follow the germline gene, possibly because of a read error. This rearrangement joins TRBV15 to TRBJ2-6; 7 nucleotides agree with TRBD1. The length of the CDR3 is 18 residues. Germline V gene data show CDR1 as LNHNV and CDR2 as YYDKDF (reference sequence). CDR3 region: CATSRDKTGASGANVLTF. DNA for the CDR3: TGTGCCACTAGCAGAGACAAAACAGGGGCTTCAGGGGCCAACGTCCTGACTTTC.

Of note for this clonotype: This may arise from a read error, as a much more abundant clone is one base away. The chain has TRBV2 and TRBJ2-5, with a tentative D call TRBD1 (6 bases). CDR1 is SNHLY and CDR2 is FYNNEI in the germline V gene. The CDR3 sequence is 11 residues long. CDR3 nucleotides: TGTGCCAGCAGACAGGGAAATGAGCACTTCTTC. It yields the protein CASRQGNEHFF. The variable domain in full, completed from reference TRBV2 and TRBJ2-5, reads EPEVTQTPSHQVTQMGQEVILRCVPISNHLYFYWYRQILGQKVEFLVSFYNNEISEKSEIFDDQFSVERPDGSNFTLKIRSTKLEDSAMYFCASRQGNEHFFGPGTRLLVL.

The chain links TRBV29-1 to TRBJ2-7; TRBD1 matches 8 bases. Germline V gene lookup returns CDR1 SQVTM and CDR2 ANQGSEA. The CDR3 is made up of 17 amino acids. The V and J ends lost 3 bases and 0 bases, in that order; junction bases with no gene match: 13. CDR3 bases: TGCAGCGTTGAGATAGGGACAGGTTACCTAAGCTCCTACGAGCAGTACTTC. This gives the protein CSVEIGTGYLSSYEQYF.